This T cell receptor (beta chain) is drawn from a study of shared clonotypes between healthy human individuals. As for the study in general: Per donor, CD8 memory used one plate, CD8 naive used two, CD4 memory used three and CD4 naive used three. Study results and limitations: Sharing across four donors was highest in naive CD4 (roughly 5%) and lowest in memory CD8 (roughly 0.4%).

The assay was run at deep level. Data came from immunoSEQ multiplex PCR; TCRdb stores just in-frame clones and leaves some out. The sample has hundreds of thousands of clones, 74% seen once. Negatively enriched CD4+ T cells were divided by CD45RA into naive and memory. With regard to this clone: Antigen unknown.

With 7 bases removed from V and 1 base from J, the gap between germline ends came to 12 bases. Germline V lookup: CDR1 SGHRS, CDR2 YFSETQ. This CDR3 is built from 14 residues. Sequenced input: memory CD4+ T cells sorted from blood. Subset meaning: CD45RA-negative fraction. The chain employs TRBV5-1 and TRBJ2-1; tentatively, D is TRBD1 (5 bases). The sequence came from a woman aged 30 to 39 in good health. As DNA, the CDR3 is TGCGCCAGCCGCTGGGGCAATTCCTACAATGAGCAGTTCTTC. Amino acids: CASRWGNSYNEQFF.